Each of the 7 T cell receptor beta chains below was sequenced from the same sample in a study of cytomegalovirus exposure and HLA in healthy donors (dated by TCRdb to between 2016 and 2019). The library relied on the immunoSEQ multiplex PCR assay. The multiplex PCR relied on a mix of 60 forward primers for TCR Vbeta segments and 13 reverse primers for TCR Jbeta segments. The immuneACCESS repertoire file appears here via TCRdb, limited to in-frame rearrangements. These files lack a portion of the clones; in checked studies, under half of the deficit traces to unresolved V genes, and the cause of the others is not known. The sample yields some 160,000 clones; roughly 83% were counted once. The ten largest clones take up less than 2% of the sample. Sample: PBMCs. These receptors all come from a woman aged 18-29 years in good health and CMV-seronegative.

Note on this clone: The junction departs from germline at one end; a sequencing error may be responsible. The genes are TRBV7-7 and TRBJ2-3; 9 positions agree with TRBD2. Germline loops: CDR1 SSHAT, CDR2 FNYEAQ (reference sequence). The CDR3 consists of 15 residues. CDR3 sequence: CASSEGLASTDTQYF. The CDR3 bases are TGTGCTAGCAGCGAGGGACTAGCTAGCACAGATACGCAGTATTTT.

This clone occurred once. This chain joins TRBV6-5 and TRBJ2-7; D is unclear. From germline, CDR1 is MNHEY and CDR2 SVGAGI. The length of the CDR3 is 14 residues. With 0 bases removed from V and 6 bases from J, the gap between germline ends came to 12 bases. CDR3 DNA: TGTGCCAGCAGTTACTCGAAACCACCCGGCGAGCAGTACTTC. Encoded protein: CASSYSKPPGEQYF.

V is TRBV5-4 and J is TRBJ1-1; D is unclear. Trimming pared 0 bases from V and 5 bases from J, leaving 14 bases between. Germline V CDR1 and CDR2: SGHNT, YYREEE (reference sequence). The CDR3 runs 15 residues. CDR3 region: CASSLGLNSQTEAFF. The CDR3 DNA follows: TGTGCCAGCAGCTTGGGGCTAAACAGTCAGACTGAAGCTTTCTTT.

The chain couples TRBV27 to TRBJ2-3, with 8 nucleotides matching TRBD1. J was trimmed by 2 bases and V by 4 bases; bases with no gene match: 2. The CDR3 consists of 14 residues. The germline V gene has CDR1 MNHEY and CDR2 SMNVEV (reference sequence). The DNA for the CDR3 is TGTGCCAGCAGTTGGACAGGGATCACAGATACGCAGTATTTT. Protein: CASSWTGITDTQYF.

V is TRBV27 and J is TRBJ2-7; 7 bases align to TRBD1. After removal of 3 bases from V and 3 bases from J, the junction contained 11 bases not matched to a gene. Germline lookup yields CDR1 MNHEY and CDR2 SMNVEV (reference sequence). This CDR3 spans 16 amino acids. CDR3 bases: TGTGCCAGCAGTTTTAGCTCCGGGACAGTCCTCTACGAGCAGTACTTC. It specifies CASSFSSGTVLYEQYF.

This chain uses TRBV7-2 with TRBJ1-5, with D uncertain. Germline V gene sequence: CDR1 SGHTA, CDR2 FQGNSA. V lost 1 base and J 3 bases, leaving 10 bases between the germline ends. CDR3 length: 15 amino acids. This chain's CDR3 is CASSLDPGYNQPQHF. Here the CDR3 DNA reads TGTGCCAGCAGCTTAGATCCAGGTTACAATCAGCCCCAGCATTTT.

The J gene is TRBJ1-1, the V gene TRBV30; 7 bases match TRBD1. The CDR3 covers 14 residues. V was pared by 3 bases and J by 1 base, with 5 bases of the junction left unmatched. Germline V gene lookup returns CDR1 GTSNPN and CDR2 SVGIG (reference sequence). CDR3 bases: TGTGCCTGGAGGCCGGACAGGAGGAACACTGAAGCTTTCTTT. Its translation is CAWRPDRRNTEAFF.